The clone carrying this TCR beta chain was recorded a few times. This sample is part of a study of T-cell reconstitution after alpha-beta-depleted transplantation in children. In germline, CDR1 is DFQATT, CDR2 SNEGSKA (reference sequence). The CDR3 consists of 13 residues. The V gene lost 3 bases and the J gene lost 2 bases, with 10 bases spanning the gap. Unique molecular identifiers featured in how the TCRbeta library was prepared. TCRdb itself ran the PCR reads through MiXCR, one entry per CDR3 protein. Of about 460,000 distinct CDR3 sequences listed, 12% were seen once; the top ten hold about 5%. The chain couples TRBV20-1 to TRBJ1-1; no clear D. The clonotype was recovered from a human donor who donated a stem cell graft to a child with combined immunodeficiency. The specimen comprised PBMCs from the stem cell graft donor, sampled from the stem cell graft. The CDR3 protein is CSASSGENTEAFF. The CDR3 nucleotides read TGCAGTGCTAGCAGCGGGGAAAACACTGAAGCTTTCTTT.